These T cell receptor beta chains were read from a single sample in a study of patients and donors after allogeneic stem cell transplantation. TCRdb reanalysed the RT-PCR reads using MiXCR and keeps one entry per CDR3 protein. The top ten hold more than 25% of the sample, which has fewer than 75,000 distinct CDR3 sequences, 10% to 15% seen once. Sample: blood, either unsorted or a sorted T cell fraction (not recorded which). Receptor source: a human donor who was either an allogeneic HSCT recipient or a stem cell or donor lymphocyte infusion donor (not recorded which). It is not recorded whose cells these are; they may come from a transplant donor. The CDR3 runs from the conserved cysteine through the conserved F or W. The order of the fields is V gene, clone size, D gene, J gene, CDR3 protein, CDR3 DNA. The D gene is left open where the match is weak. Rows give clone size only sometimes, using once, few, many, or a class for an expanded clone.

V gene: TRBV19
clone size: few
D gene: TRBD1
J gene: TRBJ1-1
CDR3 protein: CASSISGGGEAFF
CDR3 DNA: TGTGCCAGTAGTATTTCAGGGGGTGGTGAAGCTTTCTTT

V gene: TRBV7-6
clone size: -
D gene: -
J gene: TRBJ1-5
CDR3 protein: CASSPRVGGNNQPQHF
CDR3 DNA: TGTGCCAGCAGCCCGCGAGTGGGGGGCAACAATCAGCCCCAGCATTTT

V gene: TRBV12-3/TRBV12-4
clone size: few
D gene: TRBD2
J gene: TRBJ2-1
CDR3 protein: CASSSKGLAGENEQFF
CDR3 DNA: TGTGCCAGCAGTTCAAAGGGACTAGCGGGAGAAAATGAGCAGTTCTTC

V gene: TRBV6-5
clone size: -
D gene: -
J gene: TRBJ2-7
CDR3 protein: CASSYSVGGGREQYF
CDR3 DNA: TGTGCCAGCAGTTACTCAGTGGGAGGAGGTCGCGAGCAGTACTTC

V gene: TRBV12-3/TRBV12-4
clone size: -
D gene: TRBD2
J gene: TRBJ2-3
CDR3 protein: CASGTSGRAISTDTQYF
CDR3 DNA: TGTGCCAGCGGGACTAGCGGGAGGGCCATTTCCACAGATACGCAGTATTTT

V gene: TRBV2
clone size: -
D gene: -
J gene: TRBJ2-1
CDR3 protein: CASTEFRDQFF
CDR3 DNA: TGTGCCAGCACCGAGTTTCGGGACCAGTTCTTC

V gene: TRBV12-3/TRBV12-4
clone size: few
D gene: TRBD1
J gene: TRBJ2-7
CDR3 protein: CASSWTGGSYEQYF
CDR3 DNA: TGTGCCAGCAGTTGGACAGGGGGCTCGTACGAGCAGTACTTC

V gene: TRBV24-1
clone size: -
D gene: TRBD2
J gene: TRBJ2-7
CDR3 protein: CATSVREGYEQYF
CDR3 DNA: TGTGCCACCAGTGTACGGGAGGGCTACGAGCAGTACTTC

V gene: TRBV7-9
clone size: many
D gene: -
J gene: TRBJ2-1
CDR3 protein: CASSFSYNEQFF
CDR3 DNA: TGTGCCAGCAGCTTCTCCTACAATGAGCAGTTCTTC

V gene: TRBV6-5
clone size: many
D gene: -
J gene: TRBJ1-1
CDR3 protein: CASSYEGILPTEAFF
CDR3 DNA: TGTGCCAGCAGTTATGAAGGGATTTTACCCACTGAAGCTTTCTTT

V gene: TRBV12-3/TRBV12-4
clone size: many
D gene: -
J gene: TRBJ1-4
CDR3 protein: CASCGQPNEKLFF
CDR3 DNA: TGTGCCAGCTGTGGACAGCCTAATGAAAAACTGTTTTTT

V gene: TRBV7-6
clone size: many
D gene: TRBD1
J gene: TRBJ1-3
CDR3 protein: CASRGGTGILGNTIYF
CDR3 DNA: TGTGCCAGCAGGGGGGGGACAGGTATCCTTGGAAACACCATATATTTT

V gene: TRBV10-3
clone size: few
D gene: TRBD1
J gene: TRBJ2-7
CDR3 protein: CAIGPGTVFEQYF
CDR3 DNA: TGTGCCATCGGACCCGGGACAGTTTTCGAGCAGTACTTC

V gene: TRBV29-1
clone size: -
D gene: TRBD1
J gene: TRBJ2-3
CDR3 protein: CSVGGGAYGVADTQYF
CDR3 DNA: TGCAGCGTTGGAGGGGGCGCTTACGGGGTCGCAGATACGCAGTATTTT

V gene: TRBV6-5
clone size: many
D gene: TRBD1
J gene: TRBJ1-2
CDR3 protein: CASSYGSTGDYGYTF
CDR3 DNA: TGTGCCAGCAGTTACGGGTCGACAGGGGACTATGGCTACACCTTC

V gene: TRBV12-3/TRBV12-4
clone size: few
D gene: -
J gene: TRBJ2-7
CDR3 protein: CASSPGTPHAQYF
CDR3 DNA: TGTGCCAGCAGCCCTGGGACCCCCCACGCGCAGTACTTC

V gene: TRBV10-3
clone size: -
D gene: -
J gene: TRBJ2-1
CDR3 protein: CAISERGVASLWGNEQFF
CDR3 DNA: TGTGCCATCAGTGAAAGGGGAGTGGCCTCTCTTTGGGGTAATGAGCAGTTCTTC

V gene: TRBV10-3
clone size: -
D gene: TRBD2
J gene: TRBJ2-7
CDR3 protein: CATFETSGRSYEQYF
CDR3 DNA: TGTGCCACGTTCGAGACTAGCGGGAGATCCTACGAGCAGTACTTC

V gene: TRBV29-1
clone size: -
D gene: -
J gene: TRBJ2-7
CDR3 protein: CSVVEGYGSYEQYF
CDR3 DNA: TGCAGCGTCGTGGAAGGGTACGGCTCCTACGAGCAGTACTTC

V gene: TRBV4-1
clone size: many
D gene: TRBD2
J gene: TRBJ2-1
CDR3 protein: CASSQVAGGYNEQFF
CDR3 DNA: TGCGCCAGCAGCCAGGTCGCGGGAGGGTACAATGAGCAGTTCTTC

V gene: TRBV10-3
clone size: -
D gene: -
J gene: TRBJ2-1
CDR3 protein: CAISGTALGEQFF
CDR3 DNA: TGTGCCATCAGTGGGACAGCCCTCGGCGAGCAGTTCTTC

V gene: TRBV6-5
clone size: -
D gene: -
J gene: TRBJ2-5
CDR3 protein: CASSYITGRGETQYF
CDR3 DNA: TGTGCCAGCAGTTACATTACTGGGCGGGGAGAGACCCAGTACTTC

V gene: TRBV29-1
clone size: -
D gene: TRBD2
J gene: TRBJ2-7
CDR3 protein: CSVRSVAGDLYEQYF
CDR3 DNA: TGCAGCGTCAGATCTGTAGCGGGAGACCTCTACGAGCAGTACTTC

V gene: TRBV7-8
clone size: -
D gene: -
J gene: TRBJ2-2
CDR3 protein: CASSLKGGELFF
CDR3 DNA: TGTGCCAGCAGCTTAAAGGGCGGGGAGCTGTTTTTT

V gene: TRBV5-1
clone size: many
D gene: TRBD1
J gene: TRBJ2-7
CDR3 protein: CASSLVSTGNLYEQYF
CDR3 DNA: TGCGCCAGCAGCTTGGTTTCGACAGGGAACCTCTACGAGCAGTACTTC

V gene: TRBV7-8
clone size: few
D gene: TRBD2
J gene: TRBJ2-5
CDR3 protein: CASSPRTSGRVQETQYF
CDR3 DNA: TGTGCCAGCAGCCCCCGGACTAGCGGGAGGGTCCAAGAGACCCAGTACTTC

V gene: TRBV7-8
clone size: medium-sized
D gene: TRBD2
J gene: TRBJ2-1
CDR3 protein: CASSFSGDSYNEQFF
CDR3 DNA: TGTGCCAGCAGCTTTAGCGGGGACTCCTACAATGAGCAGTTCTTC

V gene: TRBV6-5
clone size: -
D gene: TRBD2
J gene: TRBJ2-1
CDR3 protein: CASSYTSGGQFF
CDR3 DNA: TGTGCCAGCAGTTACACTAGCGGGGGCCAGTTCTTC

V gene: TRBV7-8
clone size: many
D gene: -
J gene: TRBJ1-1
CDR3 protein: CASSFPGQLNTEAFF
CDR3 DNA: TGTGCCAGCAGTTTTCCCGGACAGCTGAACACTGAAGCTTTCTTT

V gene: TRBV11-2
clone size: -
D gene: -
J gene: TRBJ2-5
CDR3 protein: CASWGRPNWETQYF
CDR3 DNA: TGTGCCAGCTGGGGCCGCCCGAATTGGGAGACCCAGTACTTC

V gene: TRBV5-1
clone size: few
D gene: TRBD1
J gene: TRBJ2-3
CDR3 protein: CASSARDSWPDTQYF
CDR3 DNA: TGCGCCAGCAGCGCAAGGGACAGTTGGCCAGATACGCAGTATTTT

V gene: TRBV25-1
clone size: few
D gene: TRBD2
J gene: TRBJ2-1
CDR3 protein: CASSLSGNYNEQFF
CDR3 DNA: TGTGCCAGCAGTCTAAGCGGGAACTACAATGAGCAGTTCTTC

V gene: TRBV6-5
clone size: many
D gene: -
J gene: TRBJ2-1
CDR3 protein: CASSRTPLSYNEQFF
CDR3 DNA: TGTGCCAGCAGTCGAACCCCTCTCTCCTACAATGAGCAGTTCTTC

V gene: TRBV12-3/TRBV12-4
clone size: many
D gene: -
J gene: TRBJ2-7
CDR3 protein: CASSFGSGAYEQYF
CDR3 DNA: TGTGCCAGCAGTTTTGGGTCGGGAGCCTACGAGCAGTACTTC

V gene: TRBV27
clone size: -
D gene: -
J gene: TRBJ2-7
CDR3 protein: CASSLRTSYEQYF
CDR3 DNA: TGTGCCAGCAGTTTACGGACCTCCTACGAGCAGTACTTC

V gene: TRBV7-9
clone size: -
D gene: -
J gene: TRBJ1-1
CDR3 protein: CASRLPTEAFF
CDR3 DNA: TGTGCCAGCAGGCTACCCACTGAAGCTTTCTTT

V gene: TRBV3-1
clone size: -
D gene: -
J gene: TRBJ2-5
CDR3 protein: CASSQGIQETQYF
CDR3 DNA: TGTGCCAGCAGCCAAGGAATACAAGAGACCCAGTACTTC

V gene: TRBV3-1
clone size: few
D gene: TRBD2
J gene: TRBJ2-2
CDR3 protein: CASSQVGLAAGELFF
CDR3 DNA: TGTGCCAGCAGCCAAGTCGGGCTAGCGGCCGGGGAGCTGTTTTTT

V gene: TRBV6-5
clone size: -
D gene: TRBD1
J gene: TRBJ2-7
CDR3 protein: CASSPGTGWPYEQYF
CDR3 DNA: TGTGCCAGCAGTCCCGGGACAGGGTGGCCCTACGAGCAGTACTTC

V gene: TRBV7-8
clone size: few
D gene: TRBD2
J gene: TRBJ2-1
CDR3 protein: CASSLAGASGRPRSSYNEQFF
CDR3 DNA: TGTGCCAGCAGCTTAGCGGGGGCTAGCGGGAGGCCTCGCAGCTCCTACAATGAGCAGTTCTTC

V gene: TRBV11-1
clone size: many
D gene: -
J gene: TRBJ2-3
CDR3 protein: CASSLVGADTQYF
CDR3 DNA: TGTGCCAGCAGCTTAGTAGGAGCAGATACGCAGTATTTT

V gene: TRBV12-3/TRBV12-4
clone size: many
D gene: -
J gene: TRBJ1-1
CDR3 protein: CASIQRGAAFF
CDR3 DNA: TGTGCCAGCATACAACGGGGGGCAGCTTTCTTT

V gene: TRBV6-6
clone size: -
D gene: TRBD1
J gene: TRBJ1-2
CDR3 protein: CASSSRTGASNYGYTF
CDR3 DNA: TGTGCCAGCAGTTCCCGGACAGGAGCCTCTAACTATGGCTACACCTTC

V gene: TRBV27
clone size: -
D gene: -
J gene: TRBJ2-3
CDR3 protein: CASKSLHLGAQYF
CDR3 DNA: TGTGCCAGCAAATCCCTCCATCTAGGGGCGCAGTATTTT